The rows below give T cell receptor beta chains drawn from one sample of a study of T cells in localized non-small cell lung cancer. Some clones are missing from TCRdb's copy, which holds only in-frame ones; the method was immunoSEQ multiplex PCR. The data show roughly 25,000 clones, 90% seen once. The starting material was peripheral blood, obtained before any cancer treatment. All receptors derive from a woman between 40 and 69 years old with stage I lung adenocarcinoma. Each CDR3 is given with its conserved first and last residue. A D gene is named only where the DNA matches it firmly. Rows give clone size only sometimes, using once, few, many, or a class for an expanded clone.

13	TRBJ1-2	NA	TRBV30	NA	CAWNAGRDYGYTF	TGTGCCTGGAACGCGGGGAGGGACTATGGCTACACCTTC
15	TRBJ1-1	NA	TRBV25-1	NA	CASSELARANTEAFF	TGTGCCAGCAGTGAATTGGCCAGGGCTAACACTGAAGCTTTCTTT
15	TRBJ1-5	TRBD1	TRBV5-1	NA	CASSFGTAPNQPQHF	TGCGCCAGCAGCTTCGGGACAGCACCTAATCAGCCCCAGCATTTT
13	TRBJ1-4	TRBD1	TRBV29-1	NA	CSGGDRGNEKLFF	TGCAGCGGCGGGGACAGGGGAAATGAAAAACTGTTTTTT
17	TRBJ2-3	NA	TRBV18	NA	CASSPRGAVVSTDTQYF	TGTGCCAGCTCACCTAGAGGGGCTGTGGTGAGCACAGATACGCAGTATTTT
15	TRBJ1-3	NA	TRBV5-1	NA	CASRFRPDSGNTIYF	TGCGCCAGCCGATTCCGGCCGGACTCTGGAAACACCATATATTTT
15	TRBJ2-1	TRBD2	TRBV6-4	NA	CASSREREGRNEQFF	TGTGCCAGCAGCAGAGAGCGGGAGGGCCGGAATGAGCAGTTCTTC
13	TRBJ1-1	TRBD1	TRBV6-5	NA	CASSSTGGPEAFF	TGTGCCAGCAGCTCGACAGGGGGCCCTGAAGCTTTCTTT
14	TRBJ1-5	NA	TRBV30	medium-sized	CAWRGPGENQPQHF	TGTGCCTGGAGGGGCCCGGGTGAGAATCAGCCCCAGCATTTT
14	TRBJ1-5	NA	TRBV19	NA	CASDQRGGNQPQHF	TGTGCCAGTGACCAACGGGGAGGGAATCAGCCCCAGCATTTT
12	TRBJ1-2	NA	TRBV30	NA	CSATRTNYGYTF	TGTTCAGCGACACGTACTAACTATGGCTACACCTTC
14	TRBJ1-2	NA	TRBV11-2	NA	CASTLSSHNYGYTF	TGTGCCAGCACCCTAAGTTCACATAACTATGGCTACACCTTC